This T cell receptor (beta chain) was obtained from a study of regulatory T cells in long-lasting Graves disease (dated by TCRdb to about 2021). Background on the whole study: Patients with newly diagnosed Graves' disease had been on antithyroid drugs for under 3 months. Patients with persistent Graves' disease were compared with patients with newly diagnosed Graves' disease using TCR sequencing and RNA sequencing of peripheral blood. The study was conducted in China and was registered as a clinical trial. A total of some 33 samples were covered by TCR sequencing, comprising about 13 persistent and around 20 newly diagnosed Graves' disease patients.

Based on the germline V gene, the CDR1 and CDR2 sequences are MDHEN and SYDVKM. Its CDR3 holds 10 amino acids, cysteine through phenylalanine. Only the CDR3 DNA is retained, 30 bases long and in frame from the first base. This clonotype was picked up many times. Its antigen remains undetermined. One end of the junction fails to match germline, which may point to a read error. Per the publication, the time point label means: newly diagnosed GD, antithyroid drugs for less than 3 months. RNA was extracted from PBMCs in TRIzol for both TCR sequencing and RNA sequencing. The diagnosis of Graves' disease was made according to American Thyroid Association guidelines. Recruitment of patients was carried out at an endocrinology department in Xi'an, China. Each patient gave approximately 10 milliliters of peripheral blood, collected in an EDTA anticoagulant tube. Ficoll Paque Plus density gradient separation was used to isolate PBMCs, and no further T cell sorting was done. An Agilent 2100 Bioanalyzer and agarose gel were used to check RNA quality, and a NanoDrop 2000 was used to measure RNA concentration.

The library was generated by multiplex PCR. Sequencing was carried out with an Illumina HiSeq 4000. To build TCR beta libraries, CDR3 regions were amplified by Arm-PCR using iRepertoire HTBI primers. Gel purification was performed on PCR products prior to sequencing. Per the source publication's procedure: Gene usage analysis of CDR3 amino acid clonotypes used the 55 to 80 TRBV and about 13 TRBJ segments found across samples. COPE and FqMerger were used to merge filtered high-quality paired reads into contigs. Contigs were aligned with BLAST to IMGT TRBV, TRBD and TRBJ reference genes, and CDR3 was defined per IMGT. Any clonotype with a frequency above 0.1% was counted as a highly expanded clone. Shannon entropy served as the measure of repertoire diversity, while the Gini coefficient captured V-J evenness. A clonotype was considered public if more than one individual shared it. In-frame beta chains were kept once TCRdb had trimmed the public reads at Q25 with fastp and called clones with MiXCR. Duplicate CDR3 protein sequences are folded into a single record with the most common DNA and genes. These V and J calls originate from TCRdb's pipeline instead of the authors' own analysis. The table for this sample lists about 560,000 distinct CDR3 sequences; 15% to 20% of them were counted only once. More than 10% of the sample lies in the top ten.

General findings and caveats noted by the study authors: The authors noted that the small sample size was a limitation that may lower accuracy. A larger number of public clonotypes was shared among persistent patients (approximately 3,000) than among newly diagnosed patients (around 890). Persistent Graves' disease patients showed lower TCR Shannon entropy and fewer highly expanded clones than newly diagnosed patients, suggesting clonal expansion. Only the TCR beta chain was sequenced and analyzed. Persistent disease showed preferential use of TRBV28, TRBJ1-2 and TRBJ2-5, whereas newly diagnosed disease favored TRBV20-1 and TRBJ2-1. Because the primary lesion, thyroid tissue, could not be accessed, the study looked at peripheral blood alone.

These sequences were also reported in another study, on T cells in Graves' hyperthyroidism and ophthalmopathy. The second paper states: A patient counted as having stable Graves' hyperthyroidism if no progression to ophthalmopathy occurred over 18 months of follow-up. Hyperthyroidism patients were newly diagnosed, with disease duration under 2 months, and aged 18 to 65 years. The study excluded patients with uncontrolled infections, other autoimmune diseases, pregnancy or lactation. Diagnoses relied on clinical symptoms, serum thyroxine and TRAb, thyroid ultrasound and orbital computed tomography. The first round of RT-PCR for the TCR CDR3 was performed with the HTBI primer set and the Qiagen OneStep RT-PCR kit. Most expanded thyroid clonotypes (frequency above 0.001) were also detected in blood, suggesting blood repertoires may reflect thyroid immune responses. A 13 V-J signature model separated ophthalmopathy from stable hyperthyroidism, with 87.88% sensitivity and about 81% specificity in cross-validation and 80%/75% in testing. In validation, the model predicted progression to ophthalmopathy a median of around 6.5 months before onset, with roughly 68% sensitivity and nearly 75% specificity. A discovery cohort of roughly 100 patients, 43 with Graves' ophthalmopathy and under 60 with stable Graves' hyperthyroidism, was used to find distinguishing TCR V-J signatures. Prospective prediction of ophthalmopathy was tested in an independent validation cohort consisting of about 20 hyperthyroidism patients and 15 to 17 patients who later progressed to ophthalmopathy. The 95 to 100 discovery patients were randomly divided into training and test sets at a 7:3 ratio. The study also compared thyroid tissue and blood T-cell repertoires from about six Graves' hyperthyroidism patients. After sampling, hyperthyroidism patients received methimazole starting at 30 mg daily, and ophthalmopathy patients received high-dose intravenous methylprednisolone. Libraries were constructed in a second round of multiplex PCR, after which size selection and purification were carried out. The libraries were sequenced on an Illumina HiSeq2000 using paired-end 100 bp reads. SOAPnuke was used to process the raw data, throwing out any read that contained adapters or uncalled bases, had a mean Phred below 15, or lacked an exact constant-primer or identifier match. High-quality paired reads were merged using COPE v1.2.5, and each unique nucleotide sequence was defined as a clonotype. MiTCR v1.1 was used to align clonotypes to the IMGT TRBV, TRBD and TRBJ reference segments. The analysis was restricted to V-J combinations with a frequency above 0.0001, which together covered just over 98% of the repertoires. The TCS score was defined as F50 (clonal expansion) divided by E x V (chaos), with BLOSUM62-based TCRdist calculated between CDR3 peptides within each V-J. Welch's t-statistics and random forest reduced 450 to 600 V-J features to roughly 13, which were used in a naive Bayes classifier (R e1071). No statistical method was used to set the sample size in advance, and investigators knew the group allocation. TCR Vbeta CDR3 sequencing of roughly 140 peripheral blood samples (around 45 ophthalmopathy, roughly 72 hyperthyroidism and some 17 progressor patients) is reported in the paper.

This sample comprised peripheral blood mononuclear cells (PBMCs), obtained at new diagnosis, from a patient treated with antithyroid drugs. The chain is assembled from TRBV28 and TRBJ2-7; no D gene can be assigned with confidence. The sequence came from a man aged 18 to 29 with Graves disease. Donor details come from another sample of the same person, matched by shared clones. The CDR3 protein: CASGFYEQYF. In nucleotide form, the sequence is TGTGCCAGCGGTTTCTACGAGCAGTACTTC.